The 19 T cell receptor beta chains reported below all come from one sample, sequenced in a study of OX40 agonist ivuxolimab in advanced cancers. The protocol was immunoSEQ multiplex PCR, while the TCRdb copy is restricted to in-frame clones and leaves out a portion. The table shows around 60,000 clones, with about 88% occurring only once. Sample: CD4+ or CD8+ T cells sorted from blood, taken in a trial of the OX40 agonist ivuxolimab. These receptors came from an adult with an advanced solid tumor such as melanoma, head and neck, liver or kidney cancer.

The rearrangement uses TRBV27 and TRBJ2-7; tentatively, D is TRBD2 (6 bases). The CDR3 totals 16 residues. The germline gives CDR1 MNHEY, CDR2 SMNVEV (reference sequence). The V end was cut by 6 bases, the J end by 3 bases, with 21 bases between. CDR3 sequence (DNA): TGTGCCAGCAGCCCCTCGAACCAGGGAGGTAGCTACGAGCAGTACTTC. Protein product: CASSPSNQGGSYEQYF.

V usage is TRBV9 and J usage is TRBJ2-1; possibly TRBD2 for D (5 bases). The germline gives CDR1 SGDLS, CDR2 YYNGEE. CDR3 length equals 16 residues. Trimming pared 0 bases from V and 0 bases from J, leaving 10 bases between. DNA of the CDR3: TGTGCCAGCAGCGTAGGGAAGCGGCCCTCCTACAATGAGCAGTTCTTC. This codes for CASSVGKRPSYNEQFF.

The chain links TRBV27 to TRBJ1-6; D unclear. Germline CDR1 MNHEY, CDR2 SMNVEV (reference sequence). This CDR3 spans 14 amino acids. Trimming cost V 5 bases and J 9 bases, with 14 bases left between them. Here the CDR3 DNA reads TGTGCCAGCAGTCTTAGCACGGCCTTTTCACCCCTCCACTTT. It encodes CASSLSTAFSPLHF.

The chain couples TRBV7-9 to TRBJ2-1, with unresolved D. The V end lost 5 bases, the J end lost 7 bases, and 3 bases lay between the germline ends. This CDR3 is built from 10 residues. Per the germline V gene, CDR1 is SEHNR and CDR2 is FQNEAQ (reference sequence). CDR3 DNA: TGTGCCAGCAGCGAAAATGAGCAGTTCTTC. Translated, it gives CASSENEQFF.

V and J are TRBV7-3 and TRBJ2-2; 10 bases are a match to TRBD1. The CDR3 consists of 18 residues. Germline V gene sequence: CDR1 SGHTA, CDR2 FQGTGA. V shed 5 bases, J shed 3 bases, and the junction held 12 bases outside the gene matches. CDR3 loop: CASSHLTGGAVDTGELFF. In DNA, the CDR3 is TGTGCCAGCAGCCACTTGACAGGGGGCGCCGTGGACACCGGGGAGCTGTTTTTT.

CDR3 loop: CASSYVGGSYEQYF. CDR3 in DNA: TGTGCCAGCAGTTACGTTGGGGGCTCCTACGAGCAGTACTTC. This chain connects TRBV6-5 to TRBJ2-7; the D gene could be TRBD1 or TRBD2 (5 bases each). V was pared by 2 bases and J by 0 bases, with 8 bases between. This CDR3 contains 14 residues. The germline V gene has CDR1 MNHEY and CDR2 SVGAGI.

This chain connects TRBV10-3 to TRBJ1-2; weak D call: TRBD1 (5 bases). The V gene's germline CDR1 is ENHRY and CDR2 SYGVKD. This CDR3 is built from 13 residues. Between the trimmed V and J ends, which lost 11 bases and 4 bases, there was a span of 17 bases. CDR3 sequence reads: CASRGGETYGYTF. Here the CDR3 DNA reads TGTGCCTCCCGGGGAGGGGAAACCTATGGCTACACCTTC.

This chain uses TRBV12-5 with TRBJ2-7, with no clear D. Trimming took off 0 bases at V and 3 bases at J, with 6 bases between the two ends. The CDR3 loop spans 13 amino acids. From germline, CDR1 is LGHNT and CDR2 FRNRAP. The CDR3: CASGLVGFYEQYF. CDR3 in DNA: TGTGCTAGTGGTTTGGTAGGGTTCTACGAGCAGTACTTC.

The chain uses TRBV7-9 and TRBJ1-1; the match to TRBD1 covers 7 bases. The CDR3 length is 13 residues. The trim removed 5 bases at V and 6 bases at J, leaving 6 bases unmatched. Germline V gives CDR1 SEHNR, CDR2 FQNEAQ (reference sequence). This chain's CDR3 is CASSVGTVPEAFF. The CDR3 coding sequence is TGTGCCAGCAGCGTAGGGACAGTCCCTGAAGCTTTCTTT.

The chain combines TRBV27 with TRBJ2-3; D not certain. This CDR3 spans 11 amino acids. From germline, CDR1 is MNHEY and CDR2 SMNVEV (reference sequence). V lost 7 bases to trimming and J lost 6 bases, with 8 bases between them. CDR3 loop: CASTLGDTQYF. The CDR3, as DNA: TGTGCCAGCACCCTGGGGGATACGCAGTATTTT.

This chain connects TRBV5-6 to TRBJ2-5; no reliable D call. The germline V and J ends were trimmed by 4 bases and 5 bases, with 3 bases remaining between them. From germline, CDR1 is SGHDT and CDR2 YYEEEE. This CDR3 is 10 amino acids long. The CDR3 region has the DNA TGTGCCAGCAGCGGGGAGACCCAGTACTTC. Translated: CASSGETQYF.

This chain links TRBV10-3 with TRBJ2-5; D is unclear. The germline gives CDR1 ENHRY, CDR2 SYGVKD. The V end lost 0 bases, the J end lost 0 bases, and 5 bases lay between the germline ends. The CDR3 has 14 amino acids. The CDR3 coding sequence is TGTGCCATCAGTGAGTCGACCAACCAAGAGACCCAGTACTTC. It encodes CAISESTNQETQYF.

The rearrangement uses TRBV5-5 and TRBJ2-7; D is ambiguous. Germline lookup yields CDR1 SGHKS and CDR2 YYEKEE (reference sequence). The ends were cut back, 3 bases at V and 6 bases at J, with 10 bases in the middle. This CDR3 comprises 12 residues. In nucleotides, the CDR3 is TGTGCCAGCAGCTCCACACGCACCGAGCAGTACTTC. This codes for CASSSTRTEQYF.

The CDR3 DNA reads TGTGCCAGCAGCGTAGCCCCTCAGGGGGCCCGTGAGACCCAGTACTTC. Its translation: CASSVAPQGARETQYF. The chain carries TRBV9 and TRBJ2-5; 8 positions agree with TRBD1. Losses at the gene ends were 0 bases for V and 5 bases for J; bases not matched to a gene: 9. CDR1 and CDR2 (germline): SGDLS, YYNGEE. The CDR3 extends over 16 amino acids.

The chain links TRBV5-1 to TRBJ2-7; tentative D call: TRBD2 (5 bases). V lost 5 bases, J lost 3 bases, and 15 bases lay in between. Germline CDR1 SGHRS, CDR2 YFSETQ. The CDR3 is 14 amino acids. The CDR3, as DNA: TGCGCCAGCAGACCAACGGACTTAATCTACGAGCAGTACTTC. Translating gives CASRPTDLIYEQYF.

The CDR3 sequence: CASSGRDWTYEQYF. The CDR3 nucleotides are TGTGCCAGCAGTGGCCGGGACTGGACCTACGAGCAGTACTTC. J is TRBJ2-7 and V is TRBV6-6, with D maybe TRBD2 (6 bases). The V and J ends lost 5 bases and 2 bases respectively, with 13 bases between them. CDR1 and CDR2 (germline): MNHNY, SVGAGI (reference sequence). The CDR3 covers 14 residues.

V is TRBV7-3 and J is TRBJ2-7; 10 bases match TRBD2. With 5 bases clipped from V and 4 bases from J, the junction kept 8 bases outside the gene matches. Germline V lookup: CDR1 SGHTA, CDR2 FQGTGA. The CDR3 extends over 15 amino acids. CDR3 in amino acids: CASSILAGVGYEQYF. Written as DNA, the CDR3 is TGTGCCAGCAGCATTCTAGCGGGAGTAGGTTACGAGCAGTACTTC.

The chain joins TRBV5-4 to TRBJ2-7, with D tentatively TRBD1 (6 bases). V dropped 0 bases and J dropped 2 bases, with 12 bases sitting between them. The V gene's germline CDR1 is SGHNT and CDR2 YYREEE (reference sequence). This CDR3 spans 15 amino acids. CDR3 nucleotide sequence: TGTGCCAGCAGCTTGGAGGGGGAGATCACCTACGAGCAGTACTTC. Translated: CASSLEGEITYEQYF.

The CDR3 here is CASSIGDRGPEKLFF. Here the CDR3 DNA reads TGTGCCAGCAGCATCGGGGACAGGGGCCCTGAAAAACTGTTTTTT. The chain uses TRBV9 and TRBJ1-4; 10 bases fit TRBD1. From germline, CDR1 is SGDLS and CDR2 YYNGEE. CDR3 length: 15 amino acids. Trimming cost V 4 bases and J 7 bases; bases outside gene matches: 7.